This T cell receptor (beta chain) was recorded in a study of cytomegalovirus exposure and HLA in healthy donors listed by TCRdb under 2017. About the investigation overall: In an earlier analysis of under 750 of the donors, around 300 Gb of sequence data and about 110 million unique TCR beta sequences from about 180 million T cells were reported. An early release that covered fewer than 750 HLA-typed donors contained around 330 gigabases of sequencing data and 85 million to 100 million unique TCR sequences. Among the roughly 400 genotyped donors, approximately 82% belonged to the genetic ancestry cluster associated with self-reported Caucasian donors. The study aimed to test whether signatures of past pathogen exposure could be identified by cataloging public T cell receptors. Using immunosequencing, the study profiled T cell repertoires from 640 or so subjects and related those repertoires to cytomegalovirus serostatus. Besides the first cohort of approximately 670 subjects, a separate validation cohort made up of 95 to 150 different subjects was used. High-throughput TCR immunosequencing, statistical association of individual TCRs with disease status, and machine learning were combined to predict cytomegalovirus infection status. A later analysis re-examined previously published TCR beta repertoires from just over 650 donors and added high-resolution HLA genotyping to investigate patterns of TCR occurrence. Rather than drawing on any new phenotypic data, the later analysis identified candidate immune exposures from TCR beta sequences and the way those sequences occurred across donors. To decide whether each TCR beta V gene segment behaved as functional or pseudogenic, an earlier analysis of fewer than 750 of the donors relied on high-throughput TCR beta sequencing. Donor age, sex, ethnicity and CMV serostatus were collected together with the repertoire data. A later genetic analysis took genome-wide SNP genotypes for about 55% of the roughly 670 donors and used that subset as a discovery cohort. Every discovery cohort repertoire had been produced on one sequencing platform. Class I and class II HLA loci were covered by the typing at four-digit resolution. Typing coverage varied by locus: about 629-640 donors for A, B, C, DRB1 and DQB1; roughly 520 for DQA1; about 600 for DPA1; around 490 for DPB1. Roughly 5 DR-DQ haplotypes were handled as single units for association and clustering, since linkage in the cohort was strong. Among about 400 genotyped donors of the cohort, an average of approximately 220,000 unique TCR beta nucleotide sequences was sequenced per donor, of which approximately 18% were non-productive.

As concerns this clone: What antigen it recognizes has not been identified. Per-nucleotide qualities are absent, and no much larger clonotype sits a single base away.

Libraries came from the immunoSEQ multiplex PCR assay. A mixture of 60 forward primers for TCR Vbeta segments and 13 reverse primers for TCR Jbeta segments was used in the multiplex PCR. A multiplex PCR assay on genomic DNA amplified the CDR3 region of rearranged TCR beta genes. The Illumina HiSeq System was used to sequence the amplified TCR beta libraries as 87-base-pair reads. In the authors' own workflow: A later analysis counted approximately 74 million unique TCR beta chains across the 666 repertoires, and some 12 million of these chains were shared by at least two donors. Raw reads were error-corrected and collapsed into unique sequences by a nearest-neighbor algorithm in which closely related sequences were merged to remove PCR and sequencing errors. V, D and J gene segments were assigned by aligning CDR3 sequences to IMGT reference sequences. Each retained sequence needed at least a six-nucleotide match to both a V gene segment and a J gene segment. Rearrangements were called productive when the CDR3 lacked stop codons and stayed in frame with V and J; all others were non-productive. Following IMGT convention, CDR3 was defined as the stretch from the second conserved V-encoded cysteine up to the conserved J-encoded phenylalanine. The earlier analysis of 500 to 650 of the donors excluded any sequence lacking an unambiguous match to a single V gene segment. In an earlier analysis of several hundred of the donors, a V segment was called functional when productive rearrangements were above 56.7%, and segregating when the standard deviation between donors exceeded 5%. To diagnose cytomegalovirus status from the catalog of TCR beta chain sequences, a statistical classification framework was built. In a later analysis, TCR nucleotide sequences were compared against IMGT/GENE-DB human TR gene sequences so that V and J genes could be assigned. Using the TCRdist pipeline, a later analysis assigned CDR3 sequences along with most-parsimonious VDJ recombination scenarios. In a later analysis, each TCR beta chain was defined by its CDR3 amino acid sequence together with its V-gene family, and reads lacking a unique V-gene family were excluded. As a way to deal with suspected cross-contamination and a sequencing artifact, a later analysis dropped roughly 600 nucleotide sequences that were highly shared and had low generation probability. A later analysis calculated a clonal expansion index for each public chain from normalized within-repertoire ranks of inferred template counts. Generation probabilities in a later analysis came from a VDJ recombination model fitted to out-of-frame rearrangements, and those results were checked against IGoR. In a later analysis, TCR-TCR, TCR-HLA and TCR-CMV co-occurrence was scored with hypergeometric tests, and a repertoire-size bias correction was applied to TCR pairs. To estimate false discovery rates, a later analysis permuted the HLA or CMV assignments 20 times. In a later analysis, co-occurring TCRs were grouped with DBSCAN, and TCRdist sequence similarity was added when clustering was performed within HLA-allele-positive subsets. Co-occurrence clustering excluded repertoires with fewer than 30,000 or more than 120,000 public chains, plus five with anomalous nucleotide sharing. The source is immuneACCESS, and TCRdb retained only in-frame sequences with V and J called. Part of the clones is not carried over; for the studies checked, unresolved V genes explain less than half of this, and the remainder is unexplained. That table is the source of V, J and clone size, and D and trimming were worked out from the DNA. The sample profile shows 190,000 or so clones; approximately 85% of them were found once. Under 7.5% of the sample is in the top ten clones.

The cohort was made up of 500 to 800 healthy bone marrow donors. Cohort members were all nominally healthy when sampled, although unrecorded immune exposures were likely present. The donor tested CMV seropositive, placing the donor among the roughly 300 seropositive members of the cohort. Each donor provided a peripheral blood sample, and peripheral blood mononuclear cells were used for TCR beta sequencing. Genomic DNA was extracted from the blood cell samples with the Qiagen DNeasy Blood Extraction Kit. Study-wide findings and limitations: Because counts were too low, roughly 17 rarely observed V segments, including chromosome 9 orphons, were left out of the earlier analysis of 587 of the donors. In a later analysis, HLA-associated TCR beta chains were found to be more clonally expanded and to have lower generation probabilities than equally common non-associated chains. A later genetic analysis reported fewer N-insertions in productive TCRs among donors in an Asian-associated ancestry cluster than the roughly 620-donor mean. Only TCR beta chains were sequenced in this cohort, and the absence of alpha or paired-chain data limited detectable features. In a later analysis, TCR association rates were found to vary across HLA loci, with the most associated TCRs seen for DRB1 alleles and the fewest for HLA-C alleles. A further reported finding was that TCR beta sequences accurately predicted the HLA-A and HLA-B alleles for most subjects in the first cohort. The authors suggested that the approach could potentially be extended to other disease states and immunological phenotypes. A cluster of highly shared sequence variants was judged likely to be a technical artifact of the sequencing pipeline. Across donors, most TCR sequences were observed very rarely, whereas some public TCRs were present in many individuals. Broadly in line with IMGT annotations, most TCR beta V segments showed up in productive rearrangements about 87% or about 30% of the time in an earlier analysis of 450 to 750 of the donors. Linkage disequilibrium might explain the correlated functional status among segregating V segments, but an unknown experimental factor could not be ruled out. Three of the identified cytomegalovirus-associated TCR beta chains were confirmed in vitro to be specific for cytomegalovirus antigens. A total of roughly 160 TCR beta chains were listed by the study as associated with cytomegalovirus. When HLA alleles, especially DR and DQ, strongly co-occurred, attributing TCR associations to individual alleles was difficult. An association between a missense DCLRE1C variant and V-gene and J-gene trimming of TCR beta chains was found in a later genetic analysis and replicated in an independent cohort. The classifier was reported to diagnose cytomegalovirus status with high specificity and sensitivity in both the original cohort and the validation cohort. In a later analysis, most CMV-associated TCR beta chains were found to appear HLA-restricted, with HLA associations seemingly driven largely by CMV exposure. Because some donors lacked HLA typing at each locus, the association tests relied only on the typed subset. Immune exposure information for the cohort was limited to CMV serostatus. According to a later analysis, parvovirus B19, influenza, CMV and Epstein-Barr virus appeared linked to several top co-occurrence clusters. Roughly uniform sequencing depth across donors was assumed in presence/absence analyses, although this assumption may not hold. Specific HLA alleles were associated with 15,000 to 20,000 TCR beta sequences at a false discovery rate of 0.05 in a later analysis.

The specimen was PBMCs. This TCR was recovered from a woman aged 45-60 years in good health and CMV-seropositive.

For the CDR3, the sequence is CAISSGLDNEQFF. The bases are TGTGCCATCAGCTCGGGACTCGACAATGAGCAGTTCTTC. The rearranged chain carries TRBV10-3 and TRBJ2-1; TRBD2 is perhaps the D gene, given 6 matching bases. Cut back by 6 bases and 5 bases, the V and J ends lie 11 bases apart. Inclusive of the bounding cysteine and phenylalanine, the CDR3 is 13 residues long. Here the CDR3 DNA is all that survives: 39 bases in frame from base 1. Reading the germline V gene gives CDR1 ENHRY and CDR2 SYGVKD.